Sequencing of this T cell receptor beta chain was carried out in a study of T cell repertoires in cytomegalovirus infection. V shed 1 base and J 4 bases; nucleotides not matched to a gene: 4. The CDR3 is made up of 14 amino acids. Germline CDR1 SGHTA, CDR2 FQGNSA. This clonotype was detected ten times or more. TCRdb re-derived calls from the reads in MiXCR, one entry per CDR3 protein. The sample lists under 200,000 distinct CDR3 sequences; nearly 9.5% were seen once. The sample taken for sequencing was PBMCs. This TCR was recovered from a human donor in good health (CMV status not recorded). Some clones in this sample may be carry-over from other donors' samples. The V gene is TRBV7-2, the J gene TRBJ2-7; 7 bases map to TRBD2. The CDR3 spells CASSLGAGDYEQYF. CDR3 bases: TGTGCCAGCAGCTTAGGGGCGGGAGATTACGAGCAGTACTTC. Based on the CDR3 plus reference TRBV7-2 and TRBJ2-7, the full variable domain is GAGVSQSPSNKVTEKGKDVELRCDPISGHTALYWYRQSLGQGLEFLIYFQGNSAPDKSGLPSDRFSAERTGGSVSTLTIQRTQQEDSAVYLCASSLGAGDYEQYFGPGTRLTVT.